The sequence of this T cell receptor (beta chain) was determined in a study of OX40 agonist ivuxolimab in advanced cancers. Per the germline V gene, CDR1 is LNHDA and CDR2 is SQIVND (reference sequence). V was pared by 6 bases and J by 6 bases, with 20 bases between. The CDR3 totals 15 residues. TCRdb keeps only in-frame clones here, not all; method: immunoSEQ multiplex PCR. The table includes about 18,000 clones, around two thirds detected once. V is TRBV19 and J is TRBJ1-2; D may be TRBD1 (6 bases). The source is an adult with an advanced solid tumor such as melanoma, head and neck, liver or kidney cancer. Sequenced material: CD4+ or CD8+ T cells sorted from blood, taken in a trial of the OX40 agonist ivuxolimab. The CDR3 here is CASSAPSQGRDGYTF. The CDR3 nucleotides read TGTGCCAGTAGCGCCCCGAGCCAGGGGCGAGATGGCTACACCTTC.